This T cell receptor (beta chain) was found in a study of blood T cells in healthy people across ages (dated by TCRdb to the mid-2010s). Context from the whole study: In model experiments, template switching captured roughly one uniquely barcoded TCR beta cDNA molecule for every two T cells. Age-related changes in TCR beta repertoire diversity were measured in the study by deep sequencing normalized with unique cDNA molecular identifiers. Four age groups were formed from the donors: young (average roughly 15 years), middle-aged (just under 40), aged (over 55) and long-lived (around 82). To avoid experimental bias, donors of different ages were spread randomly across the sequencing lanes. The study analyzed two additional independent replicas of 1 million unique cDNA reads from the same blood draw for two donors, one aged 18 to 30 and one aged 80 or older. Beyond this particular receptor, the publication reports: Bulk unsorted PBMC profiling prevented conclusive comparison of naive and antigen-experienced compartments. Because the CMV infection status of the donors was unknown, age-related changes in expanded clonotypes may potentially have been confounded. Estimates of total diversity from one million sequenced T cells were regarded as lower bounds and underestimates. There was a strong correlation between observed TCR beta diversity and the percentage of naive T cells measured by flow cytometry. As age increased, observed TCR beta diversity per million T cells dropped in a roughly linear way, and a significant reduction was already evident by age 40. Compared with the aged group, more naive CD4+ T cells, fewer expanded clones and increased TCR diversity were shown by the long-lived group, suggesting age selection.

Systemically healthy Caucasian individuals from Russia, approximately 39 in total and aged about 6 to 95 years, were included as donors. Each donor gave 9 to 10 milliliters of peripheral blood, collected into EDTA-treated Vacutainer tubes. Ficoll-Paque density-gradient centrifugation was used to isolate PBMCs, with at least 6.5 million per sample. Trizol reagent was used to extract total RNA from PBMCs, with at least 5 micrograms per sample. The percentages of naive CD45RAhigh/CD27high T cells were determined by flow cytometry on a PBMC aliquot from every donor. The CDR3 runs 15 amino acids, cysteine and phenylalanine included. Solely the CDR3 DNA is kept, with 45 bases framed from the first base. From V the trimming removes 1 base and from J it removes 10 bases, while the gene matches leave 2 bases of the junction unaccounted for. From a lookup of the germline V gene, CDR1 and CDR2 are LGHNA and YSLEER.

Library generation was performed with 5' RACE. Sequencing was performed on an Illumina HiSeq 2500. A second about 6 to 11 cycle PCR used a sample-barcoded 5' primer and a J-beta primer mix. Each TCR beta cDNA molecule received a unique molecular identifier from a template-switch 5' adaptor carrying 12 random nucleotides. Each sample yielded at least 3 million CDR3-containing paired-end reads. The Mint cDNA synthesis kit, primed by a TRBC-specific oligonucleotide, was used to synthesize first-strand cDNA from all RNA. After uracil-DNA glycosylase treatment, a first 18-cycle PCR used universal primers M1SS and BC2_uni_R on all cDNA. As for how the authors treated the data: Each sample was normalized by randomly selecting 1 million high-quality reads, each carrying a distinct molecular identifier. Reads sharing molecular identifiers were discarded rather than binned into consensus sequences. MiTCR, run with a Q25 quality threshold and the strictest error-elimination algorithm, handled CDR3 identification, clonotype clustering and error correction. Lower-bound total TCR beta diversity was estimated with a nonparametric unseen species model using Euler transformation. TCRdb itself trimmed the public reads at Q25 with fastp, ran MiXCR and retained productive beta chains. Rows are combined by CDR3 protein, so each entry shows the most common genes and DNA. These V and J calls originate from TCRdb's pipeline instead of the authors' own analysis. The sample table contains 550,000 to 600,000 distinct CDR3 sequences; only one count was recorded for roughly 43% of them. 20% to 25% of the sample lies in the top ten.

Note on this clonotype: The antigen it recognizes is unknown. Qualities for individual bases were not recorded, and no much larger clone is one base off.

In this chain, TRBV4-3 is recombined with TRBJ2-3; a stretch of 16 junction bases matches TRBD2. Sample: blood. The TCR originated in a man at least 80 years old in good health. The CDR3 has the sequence CASSQAGLAGGAQYF. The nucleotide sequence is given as TGCGCCAGCAGCCAAGCGGGACTAGCGGGAGGGGCGCAGTATTTT.